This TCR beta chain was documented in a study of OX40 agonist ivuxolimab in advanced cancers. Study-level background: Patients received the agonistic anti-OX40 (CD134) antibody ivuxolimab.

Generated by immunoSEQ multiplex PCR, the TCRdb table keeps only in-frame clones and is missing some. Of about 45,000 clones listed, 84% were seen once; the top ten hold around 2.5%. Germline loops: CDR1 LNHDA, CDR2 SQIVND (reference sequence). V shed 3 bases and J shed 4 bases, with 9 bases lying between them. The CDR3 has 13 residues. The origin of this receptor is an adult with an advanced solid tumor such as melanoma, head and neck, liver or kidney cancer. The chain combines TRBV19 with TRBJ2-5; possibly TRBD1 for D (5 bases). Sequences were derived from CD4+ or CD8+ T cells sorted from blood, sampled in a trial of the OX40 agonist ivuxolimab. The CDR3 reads CASSMGRRETQYF. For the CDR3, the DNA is TGTGCCAGTAGTATGGGGCGGCGAGAGACCCAGTACTTC.